One T cell receptor beta chain is described in this entry. Using a J-beta primer mix together with a sample-barcoded 5' primer, a second PCR was run for roughly 7 to 12 cycles. TCRdb redid the calling of the 5' RACE reads with MiXCR, one entry per CDR3 protein. The sample carries approximately 2,000,000 distinct CDR3 sequences, approximately 40% recorded once. The data are from a study of blood T cells in healthy people across ages. The CDR3 is 15 residues long. CDR1 and CDR2 from the germline V gene are LNHNV and YYDKDF (reference sequence). Trimming shortened V by 0 bases and J by 5 bases, and 13 bases separated the two germline ends.

The sequence came from a human donor in good health. This chain connects TRBV15 to TRBJ2-5; no clear D. The specimen was blood. The CDR3 DNA is TGTGCCACCAGCAGAGATATAGGGTTACTCGAGACCCAGTACTTC. Protein sequence: CATSRDIGLLETQYF.